Presented here are 3 T cell receptor beta chains from one specimen sequenced in a study of immune cell composition in non-small cell lung cancer. The repertoire was sequenced with immunoSEQ multiplex PCR; TCRdb's copy has only in-frame clones and lacks some. This sample has 3,500 to 4,000 clones, with around three quarters found just once. Normal lung sampling was at least 3 cm from the tumour, as distant as possible. Sample: non-adjacent lung tissue. These receptors came from a human donor with non-small cell lung cancer.

V gene TRBV5-1 combines with J gene TRBJ1-3; D call uncertain. V shed 4 bases and J shed 0 bases, with 14 bases lying between them. Germline loops: CDR1 SGHRS, CDR2 YFSETQ. The CDR3 totals 16 residues. For the CDR3, the DNA is TGCGCCAGCAGCCCGGAGATGACTAGCTCTGGAAACACCATATATTTT. Translating it yields CASSPEMTSSGNTIYF.

The chain carries TRBV5-1 and TRBJ2-1; TRBD2 is a possible D gene (6 bases). The CDR3 length is 17 residues. V lost 1 base, J lost 9 bases, and 23 bases lay in between. Germline V gene sequence: CDR1 SGHRS, CDR2 YFSETQ. CDR3 nucleotide sequence: TGCGCCAGCAGCTTGTTGATGGGGACTCCCTGGTTCGGTGAGCAGTTCTTC. This codes for CASSLLMGTPWFGEQFF.

The gene calls are TRBV5-4 and TRBJ2-2, with TRBD2 matching over 7 bases. J lost 5 bases, V lost 4 bases, and 8 bases had no gene match. Germline V gene lookup returns CDR1 SGHNT and CDR2 YYREEE (reference sequence). The CDR3 contains 15 residues. CDR3 residues: CASSRRDYPTGELFF. DNA of the CDR3: TGTGCCAGCAGCCGGAGGGACTACCCAACCGGGGAGCTGTTTTTT.